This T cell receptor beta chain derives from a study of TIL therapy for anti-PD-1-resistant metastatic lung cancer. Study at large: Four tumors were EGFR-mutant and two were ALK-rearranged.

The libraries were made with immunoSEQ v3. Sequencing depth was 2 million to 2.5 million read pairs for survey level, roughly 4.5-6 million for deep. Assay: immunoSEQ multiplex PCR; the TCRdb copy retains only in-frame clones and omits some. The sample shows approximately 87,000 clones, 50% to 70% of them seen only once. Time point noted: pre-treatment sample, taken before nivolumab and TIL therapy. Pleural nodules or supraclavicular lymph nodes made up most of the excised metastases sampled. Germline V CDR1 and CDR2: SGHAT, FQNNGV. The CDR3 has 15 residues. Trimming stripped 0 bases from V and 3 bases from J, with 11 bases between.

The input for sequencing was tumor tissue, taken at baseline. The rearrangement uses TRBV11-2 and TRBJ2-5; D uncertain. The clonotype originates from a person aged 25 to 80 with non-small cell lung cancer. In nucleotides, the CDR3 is TGTGCCAGCAGCTTAGATACAGTGATTAAAGAGACCCAGTACTTC. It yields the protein CASSLDTVIKETQYF. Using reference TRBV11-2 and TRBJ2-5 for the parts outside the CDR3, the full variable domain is EAGVAQSPRYKIIEKRQSVAFWCNPISGHATLYWYQQILGQGPKLLIQFQNNGVVDDSQLPKDRFSAERLKGVDSTLKIQPAKLEDSAVYLCASSLDTVIKETQYFGPGTRLLVL.